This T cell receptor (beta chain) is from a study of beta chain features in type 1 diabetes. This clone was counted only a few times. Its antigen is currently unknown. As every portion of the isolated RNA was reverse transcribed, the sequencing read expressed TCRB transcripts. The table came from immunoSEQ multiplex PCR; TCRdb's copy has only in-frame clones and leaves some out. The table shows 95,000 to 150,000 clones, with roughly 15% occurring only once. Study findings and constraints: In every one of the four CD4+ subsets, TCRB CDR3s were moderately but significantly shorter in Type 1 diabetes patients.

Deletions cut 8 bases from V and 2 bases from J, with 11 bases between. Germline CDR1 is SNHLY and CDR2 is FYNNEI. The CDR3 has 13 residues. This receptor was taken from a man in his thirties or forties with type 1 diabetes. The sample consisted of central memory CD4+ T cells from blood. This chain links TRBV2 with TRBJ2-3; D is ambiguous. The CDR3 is CASGPRYTDTQYF. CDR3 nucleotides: TGTGCCAGCGGACCCCGGTACACAGATACGCAGTATTTT. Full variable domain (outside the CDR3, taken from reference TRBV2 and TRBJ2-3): EPEVTQTPSHQVTQMGQEVILRCVPISNHLYFYWYRQILGQKVEFLVSFYNNEISEKSEIFDDQFSVERPDGSNFTLKIRSTKLEDSAMYFCASGPRYTDTQYFGPGTRLTVL.